This record covers a single T cell receptor beta chain. The data were produced by immunoSEQ multiplex PCR, yet TCRdb's version contains in-frame clones alone and is incomplete. Counted here are 150,000 to 160,000 clones, about 88% occurring once; the ten biggest clones make up over 2%. This sample is drawn from a study of blood T cell repertoires in COVID-19. On the study more broadly: T cells, B-cell-depleted T cells, or PBMCs supplied cDNA or gDNA.

Germline V gene data show CDR1 as KGHSH and CDR2 as LQKENI. There are 15 residues in the CDR3. Trimming at V came to 2 bases and at J to 2 bases, leaving 2 bases not matched to a gene. The V and J genes are TRBV18 and TRBJ2-7, with TRBD2 identical over 11 bases. What was sequenced was peripheral blood. This receptor was taken from a woman between 65 and 79 years old with acute or convalescent COVID-19. The CDR3 DNA sequence: TGTGCCAGCTCACCAGCTAGCGGGGGGCCCTACGAGCAGTACGTC. Translation gives CASSPASGGPYEQYV.